The T cell receptor beta chain described here comes from a study of blood T cell repertoires in COVID-19. About the research overall: T cells, B-cell-depleted T cells, or PBMCs provided the cDNA or gDNA that served as material.

V was shortened by 3 bases and J by 6 bases, with 8 bases between the two germline ends. The CDR3 covers 11 residues. In germline, CDR1 is DFQATT, CDR2 SNEGSKA (reference sequence). Per the original data handling: Researchers report that nucleated cell counts were estimated from reference gene primer amplification. Produced via immunoSEQ multiplex PCR; TCRdb's table is partial and in-frame only. The V and J calls and clone size are taken from that table; D and trimming were inferred from the DNA. The data hold about 320,000 clones, with 90% to 95% observed a single time. Those designated as exposed participants met a COVID-19 case within 2 weeks before study entry.

The clonotype comes from a woman in her twenties or thirties who had been exposed to COVID-19. The V gene is TRBV20-1, the J gene TRBJ1-2; D remains unclear. The sample consisted of PBMCs or T cells enriched from blood (not recorded which). CDR3 sequence (DNA): TGCAGTGCTAGGACCCGGGATGGCTACACCTTC. Translated: CSARTRDGYTF.